This TCR beta chain was sequenced in a study of T-cell reconstitution after alpha-beta-depleted transplantation in children. This clonotype was seen ten or more times. At one end, the junction sequence differs from germline, possibly due to a read error. For TCRbeta, the library was prepared with unique molecular identifiers. TCRdb reanalysed the PCR reads using MiXCR and keeps one entry per CDR3 protein. The repertoire holds about 590,000 distinct CDR3 sequences, with over 10% as singletons. Germline CDR1 is SSHAT and CDR2 is FNYEAQ (reference sequence). The CDR3 spans 13 residues. The chain employs TRBV7-7 and TRBJ2-5; maybe TRBD1 (6 bases). Here the sequenced sample was PBMCs, mostly from graft donor cells, taken 360 days after TCRalphabeta/CD19-depleted stem cell transplant. This clonotype originated in a male patient between 5 and 17 years old who had a stem cell transplant for acute myeloid leukemia, so the T cells may come from the graft donor. The CDR3 here is CASSFQGRETQYF. In nucleotides, the CDR3 is TGTGCTAGCAGCTTTCAGGGGCGGGAGACCCAGTACTTC. Combining the CDR3 with reference TRBV7-7 and TRBJ2-5 gives the whole variable domain GAGVSQSPRYKVTKRGQDVTLRCDPISSHATLYWYQQALGQGPEFLTYFNYEAQPDKSGLPSDRFSAERPEGSISTLTIQRTEQRDSAMYRCASSFQGRETQYFGPGTRLLVL.